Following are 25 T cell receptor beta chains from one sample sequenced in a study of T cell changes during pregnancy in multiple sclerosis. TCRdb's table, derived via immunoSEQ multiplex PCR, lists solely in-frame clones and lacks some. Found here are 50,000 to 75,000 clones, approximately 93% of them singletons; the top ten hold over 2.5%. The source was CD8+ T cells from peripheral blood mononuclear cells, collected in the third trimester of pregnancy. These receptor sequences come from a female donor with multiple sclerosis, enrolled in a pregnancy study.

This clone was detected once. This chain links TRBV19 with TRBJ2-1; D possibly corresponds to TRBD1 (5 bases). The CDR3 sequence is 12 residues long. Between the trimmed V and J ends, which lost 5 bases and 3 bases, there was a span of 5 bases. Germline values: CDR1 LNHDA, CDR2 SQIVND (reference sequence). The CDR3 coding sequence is TGTGCCAGTAGTGACAGCTACAATGAGCAGTTCTTC. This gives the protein CASSDSYNEQFF.

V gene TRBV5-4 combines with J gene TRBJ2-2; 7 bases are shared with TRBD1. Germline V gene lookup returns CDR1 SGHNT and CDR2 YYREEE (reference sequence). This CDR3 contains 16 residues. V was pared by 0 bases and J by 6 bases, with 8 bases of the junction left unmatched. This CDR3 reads CASSLGAGGVSGELFF. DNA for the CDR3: TGTGCCAGCAGCTTGGGGGCAGGGGGTGTCTCCGGGGAGCTGTTTTTT.

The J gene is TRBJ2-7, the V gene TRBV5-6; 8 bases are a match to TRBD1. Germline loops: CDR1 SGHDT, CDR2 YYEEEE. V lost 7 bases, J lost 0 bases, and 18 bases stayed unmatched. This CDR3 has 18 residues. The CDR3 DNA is TGTGCCAGCCCGACCCCCAGGGGGCGCGTCGGGCTCTCCTACGAGCAGTACTTC. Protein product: CASPTPRGRVGLSYEQYF.

The CDR3 sequence: CASSIGQREQFF. In DNA form, the CDR3 reads TGTGCCAGTAGTATAGGTCAGCGTGAGCAGTTCTTC. The J gene is TRBJ2-1, the V gene TRBV19; D gene ambiguous. Deletions cut 1 base from V and 9 bases from J, with 7 bases between. Looked up from germline, CDR1 is LNHDA and CDR2 is SQIVND (reference sequence). The CDR3 has 12 amino acids.

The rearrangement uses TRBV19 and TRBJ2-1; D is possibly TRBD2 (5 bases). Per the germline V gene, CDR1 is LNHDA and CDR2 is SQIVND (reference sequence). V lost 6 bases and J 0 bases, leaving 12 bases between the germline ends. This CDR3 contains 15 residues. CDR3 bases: TGTGCCAGTAGCCCGGGGTTCTACTCCTACAATGAGCAGTTCTTC. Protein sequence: CASSPGFYSYNEQFF.

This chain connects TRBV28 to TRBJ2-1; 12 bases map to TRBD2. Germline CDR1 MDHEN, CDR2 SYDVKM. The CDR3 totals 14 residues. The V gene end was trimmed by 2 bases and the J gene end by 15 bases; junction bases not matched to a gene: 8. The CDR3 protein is CASSLVLAGGRGFF. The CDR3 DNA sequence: TGTGCCAGCAGTTTAGTTCTAGCGGGAGGGCGGGGGTTCTTC. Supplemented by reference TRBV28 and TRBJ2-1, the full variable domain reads DVKVTQSSRYLVKRTGEKVFLECVQDMDHENMFWYRQDPGLGLRLIYFSYDVKMKEKGDIPEGYSVSREKKERFSLILESASTNQTSMYLCASSLVLAGGRGFFGPGTRLTVL.

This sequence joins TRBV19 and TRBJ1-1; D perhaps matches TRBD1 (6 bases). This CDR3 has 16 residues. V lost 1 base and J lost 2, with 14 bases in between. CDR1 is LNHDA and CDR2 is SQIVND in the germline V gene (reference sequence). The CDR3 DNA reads TGTGCCAGTAGTATAGGTCCAGGGGTGTTTAACACTGAAGCTTTCTTT. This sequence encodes CASSIGPGVFNTEAFF. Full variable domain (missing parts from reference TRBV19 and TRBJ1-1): DGGITQSPKYLFRKEGQNVTLSCEQNLNHDAMYWYRQDPGQGLRLIYYSQIVNDFQKGDIAEGYSVSREKKESFPLTVTSAQKNPTAFYLCASSIGPGVFNTEAFFGQGTRLTVV.

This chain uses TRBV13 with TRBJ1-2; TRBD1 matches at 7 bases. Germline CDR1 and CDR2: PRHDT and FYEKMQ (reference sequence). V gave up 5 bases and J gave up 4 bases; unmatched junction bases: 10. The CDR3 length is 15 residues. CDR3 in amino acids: CASSIRDRTFYGYTF. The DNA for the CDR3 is TGTGCCAGCAGCATCCGGGACAGAACTTTCTATGGCTACACCTTC.

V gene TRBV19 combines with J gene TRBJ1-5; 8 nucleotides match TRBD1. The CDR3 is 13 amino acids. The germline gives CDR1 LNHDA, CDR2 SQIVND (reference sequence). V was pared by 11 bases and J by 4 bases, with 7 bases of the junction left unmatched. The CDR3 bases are TGTGCCGGCGGACAGGGAGTTAATCAGCCCCAGCATTTT. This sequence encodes CAGGQGVNQPQHF.

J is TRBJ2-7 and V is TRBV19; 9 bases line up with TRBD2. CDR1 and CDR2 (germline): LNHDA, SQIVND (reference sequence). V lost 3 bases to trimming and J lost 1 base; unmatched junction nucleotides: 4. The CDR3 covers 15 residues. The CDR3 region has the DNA TGTGCCAGTAGTATTCGGGCGGGAGGGTCCTACGAGCAGTACTTC. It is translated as CASSIRAGGSYEQYF.

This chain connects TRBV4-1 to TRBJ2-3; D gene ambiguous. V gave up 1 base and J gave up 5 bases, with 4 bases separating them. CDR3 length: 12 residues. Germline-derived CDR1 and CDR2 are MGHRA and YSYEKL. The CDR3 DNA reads TGCGCCAGCAGCCAAGCCAGAGATACGCAGTATTTT. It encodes CASSQARDTQYF.

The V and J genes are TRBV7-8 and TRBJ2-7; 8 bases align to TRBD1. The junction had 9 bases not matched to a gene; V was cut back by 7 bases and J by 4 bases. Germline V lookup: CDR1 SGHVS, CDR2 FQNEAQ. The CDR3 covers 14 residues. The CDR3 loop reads CASIIGQGPYEQYF. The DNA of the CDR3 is TGTGCCAGCATAATTGGACAGGGTCCGTACGAGCAGTACTTC.

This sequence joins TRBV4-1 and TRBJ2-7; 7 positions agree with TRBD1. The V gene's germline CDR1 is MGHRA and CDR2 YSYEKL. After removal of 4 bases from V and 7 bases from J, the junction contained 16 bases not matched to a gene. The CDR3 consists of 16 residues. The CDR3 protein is CASSPPTTGAGWEQYF. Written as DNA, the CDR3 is TGCGCCAGCAGCCCTCCTACCACAGGGGCAGGGTGGGAGCAGTACTTC.

CDR3 in amino acids: CASSRAGDLSYEQYF. CDR3 coding DNA: TGTGCCAGCTCCCGCGCGGGGGACCTCTCCTACGAGCAGTACTTC. V is TRBV18 and J is TRBJ2-7; TRBD2 aligns across 7 bases. Germline CDR1 is KGHSH and CDR2 is LQKENI. This CDR3 has 15 residues. V was pared by 6 bases and J by 0 bases, with 8 bases of the junction left unmatched.

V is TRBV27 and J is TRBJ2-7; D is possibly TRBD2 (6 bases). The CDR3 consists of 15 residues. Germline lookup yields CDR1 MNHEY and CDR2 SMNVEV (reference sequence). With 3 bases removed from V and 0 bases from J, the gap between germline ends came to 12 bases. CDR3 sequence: CASSFIGGDSYEQYF. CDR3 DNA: TGTGCCAGCAGTTTTATTGGCGGGGACTCCTACGAGCAGTACTTC.

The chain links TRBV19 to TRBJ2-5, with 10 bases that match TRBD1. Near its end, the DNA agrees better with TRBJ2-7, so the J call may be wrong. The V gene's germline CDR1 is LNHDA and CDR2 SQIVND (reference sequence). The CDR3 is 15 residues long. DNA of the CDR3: TGTGCCAGTAGTATCGGACAGGGGGATATCTACGAGCAGTACTTC. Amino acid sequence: CASSIGQGDIYEQYF.

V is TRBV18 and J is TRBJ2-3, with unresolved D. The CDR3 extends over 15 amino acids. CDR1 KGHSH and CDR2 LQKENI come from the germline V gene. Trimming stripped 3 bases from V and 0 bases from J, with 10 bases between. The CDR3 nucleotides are TGTGCCAGCTCACCGGTCATAACTAGCACAGATACGCAGTATTTT. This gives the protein CASSPVITSTDTQYF.

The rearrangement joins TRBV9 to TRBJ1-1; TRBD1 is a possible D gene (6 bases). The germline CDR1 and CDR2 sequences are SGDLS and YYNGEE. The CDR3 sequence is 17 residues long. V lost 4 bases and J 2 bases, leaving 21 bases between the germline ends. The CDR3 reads CASSPRTDLHYNTEAFF. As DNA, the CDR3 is TGTGCCAGCAGCCCCAGGACAGATCTGCACTACAACACTGAAGCTTTCTTT. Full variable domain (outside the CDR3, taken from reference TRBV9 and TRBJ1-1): DSGVTQTPKHLITATGQRVTLRCSPRSGDLSVYWYQQSLDQGLQFLIQYYNGEERAKGNILERFSAQQFPDLHSELNLSSLELGDSALYFCASSPRTDLHYNTEAFFGQGTRLTVV.

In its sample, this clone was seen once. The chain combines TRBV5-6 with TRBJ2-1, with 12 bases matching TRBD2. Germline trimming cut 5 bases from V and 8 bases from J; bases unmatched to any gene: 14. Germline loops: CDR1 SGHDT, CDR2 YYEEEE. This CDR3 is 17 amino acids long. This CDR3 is CASSPLAGGPSVYEQFF. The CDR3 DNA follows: TGTGCCAGCAGTCCTCTAGCGGGAGGGCCGTCTGTATATGAGCAGTTCTTC.

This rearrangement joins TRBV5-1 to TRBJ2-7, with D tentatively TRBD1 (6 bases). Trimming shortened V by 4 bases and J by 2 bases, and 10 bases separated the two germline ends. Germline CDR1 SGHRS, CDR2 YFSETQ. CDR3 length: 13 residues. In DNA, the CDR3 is TGCGCCAGCAGCACCGGACAGACCTACGAGCAGTACTTC. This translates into CASSTGQTYEQYF.

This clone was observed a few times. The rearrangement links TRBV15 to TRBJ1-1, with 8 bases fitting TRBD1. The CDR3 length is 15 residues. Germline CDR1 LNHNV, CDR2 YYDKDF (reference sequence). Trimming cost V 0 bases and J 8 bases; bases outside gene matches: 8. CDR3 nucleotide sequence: TGTGCCACCAGCAGAGAGGGGACAGGTGGGAGAGAAGCTTTCTTT. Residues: CATSREGTGGREAFF.

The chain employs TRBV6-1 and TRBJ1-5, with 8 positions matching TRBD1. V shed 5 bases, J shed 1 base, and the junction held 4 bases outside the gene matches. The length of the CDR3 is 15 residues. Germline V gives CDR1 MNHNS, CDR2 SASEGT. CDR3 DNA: TGTGCCAGCAGTATTTACAGGGGGAGCAATCAGCCCCAGCATTTT. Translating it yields CASSIYRGSNQPQHF.

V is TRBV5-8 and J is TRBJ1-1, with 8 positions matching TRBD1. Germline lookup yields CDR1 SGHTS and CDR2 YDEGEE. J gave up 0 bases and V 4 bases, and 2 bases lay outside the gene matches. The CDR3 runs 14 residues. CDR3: CASSRTGMNTEAFF. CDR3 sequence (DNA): TGTGCCAGCAGCCGGACAGGGATGAACACTGAAGCTTTCTTT.

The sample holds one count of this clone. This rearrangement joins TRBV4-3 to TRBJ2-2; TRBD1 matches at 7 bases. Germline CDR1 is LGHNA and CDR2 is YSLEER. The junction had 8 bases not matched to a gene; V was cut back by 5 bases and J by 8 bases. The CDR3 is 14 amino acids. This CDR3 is CASSTRDRAGELFF. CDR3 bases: TGCGCCAGCAGCACTCGGGACAGAGCTGGGGAGCTGTTTTTT.

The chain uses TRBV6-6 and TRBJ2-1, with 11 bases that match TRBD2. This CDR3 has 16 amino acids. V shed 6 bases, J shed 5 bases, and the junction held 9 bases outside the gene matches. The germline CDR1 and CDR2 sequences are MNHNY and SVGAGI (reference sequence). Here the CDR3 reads CASSLIAGGPNNEQFF. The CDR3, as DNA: TGTGCCAGCAGCCTCATAGCGGGAGGGCCTAACAATGAGCAGTTCTTC.